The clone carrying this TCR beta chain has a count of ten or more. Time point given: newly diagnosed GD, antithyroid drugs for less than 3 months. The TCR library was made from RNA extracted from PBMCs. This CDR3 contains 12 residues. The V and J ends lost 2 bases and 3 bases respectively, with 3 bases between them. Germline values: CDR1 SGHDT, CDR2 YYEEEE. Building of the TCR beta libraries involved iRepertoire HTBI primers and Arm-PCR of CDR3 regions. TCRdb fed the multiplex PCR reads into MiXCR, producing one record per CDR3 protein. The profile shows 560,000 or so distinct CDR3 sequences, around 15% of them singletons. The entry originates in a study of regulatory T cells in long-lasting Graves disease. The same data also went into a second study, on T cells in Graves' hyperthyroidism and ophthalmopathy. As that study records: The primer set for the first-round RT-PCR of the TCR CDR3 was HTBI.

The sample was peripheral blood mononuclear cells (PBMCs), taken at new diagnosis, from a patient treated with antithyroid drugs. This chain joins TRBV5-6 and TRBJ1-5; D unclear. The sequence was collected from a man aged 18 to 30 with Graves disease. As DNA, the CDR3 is TGTGCCAGCAGCTTCGTCAATCAGCCCCAGCATTTT. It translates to CASSFVNQPQHF. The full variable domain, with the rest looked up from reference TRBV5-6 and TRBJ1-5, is DAGVTQSPTHLIKTRGQQVTLRCSPKSGHDTVSWYQQALGQGPQFIFQYYEEEERQRGNFPDRFSGHQFPNYSSELNVNALLLGDSALYLCASSFVNQPQHFGDGTRLSIL.